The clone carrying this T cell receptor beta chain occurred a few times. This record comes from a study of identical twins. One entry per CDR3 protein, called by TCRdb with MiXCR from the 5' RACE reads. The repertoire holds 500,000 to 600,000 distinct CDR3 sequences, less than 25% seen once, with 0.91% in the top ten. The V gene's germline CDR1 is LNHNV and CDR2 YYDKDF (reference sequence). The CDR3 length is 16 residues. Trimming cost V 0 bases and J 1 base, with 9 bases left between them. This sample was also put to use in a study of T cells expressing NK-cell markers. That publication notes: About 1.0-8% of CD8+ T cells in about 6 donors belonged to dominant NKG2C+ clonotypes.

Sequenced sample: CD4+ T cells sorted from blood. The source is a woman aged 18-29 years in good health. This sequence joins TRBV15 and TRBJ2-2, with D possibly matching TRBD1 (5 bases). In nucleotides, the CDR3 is TGTGCCACCAGCAGAGATGGGGCGAGGAACACCGGGGAGCTGTTTTTT. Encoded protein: CATSRDGARNTGELFF.